These T cell receptor beta chains were read from a single sample in a study of blood T cell repertoires in COVID-19. Sequencing used immunoSEQ multiplex PCR; TCRdb keeps in-frame clones, though not all of them. Counted here are 70,000 to 100,000 clones, 80% to 90% occurring once; the ten biggest clones make up roughly 15%. Sequencing was done on a sample of peripheral blood. These receptors all come from a woman older than 75 with acute or convalescent COVID-19. CDR3s include the opening cysteine and the closing phenylalanine or tryptophan. Each record gives: clone size, D gene, J gene, V gene, CDR3 DNA, CDR3 protein. D genes are given only for firm matches. Not every row has a clone size; where given, it reads once, few, many or a size class.

NA,NA,TRBJ1-5,TRBV28,TGTGCCAGCAGAGACGGGAGGGGGGGAAGCAATCAGCCCCAGCATTTT,CASRDGRGGSNQPQHF
NA,TRBD1,TRBJ2-3,TRBV6-6,TGTGCCAGCAGCTCGGACAGGGGGTCAGATACGCAGTATTTT,CASSSDRGSDTQYF
NA,TRBD1,TRBJ2-7,TRBV3-1/TRBV3-2,TGTGCCAGCAGACAGGGGTCCTACGAGCAGTACTTC,CASRQGSYEQYF
few,TRBD1,TRBJ2-7,TRBV7-9,TGTGCCAGCGCCTCCTGGACAGGTCTCTCCTACGAGCAGTACTTC,CASASWTGLSYEQYF
once,NA,TRBJ2-3,TRBV12-3/TRBV12-4,TGTGCCAGCAGCCCCCCCACTCCGGCGCAGTATTTT,CASSPPTPAQYF
NA,NA,TRBJ1-2,TRBV27,TGTGCCAGCAGTCCCCAGACAGGCCCCTATGGCTACACCTTC,CASSPQTGPYGYTF
NA,NA,TRBJ1-2,TRBV5-8,TGTGCCAGCAGCTTGGTCGGGGGAGGGACTGGCTACACCTTC,CASSLVGGGTGYTF
NA,NA,TRBJ2-5,TRBV11-3,TGTGCCAGCAGAGGGGACAACCAAGAGACCCAGTACTTC,CASRGDNQETQYF
NA,TRBD1,TRBJ1-1,TRBV28,TGTGCCAGCAGTCCTCACGGACAGGTAACAGCTTTCTTT,CASSPHGQVTAFF
NA,TRBD1,TRBJ2-7,TRBV4-1,TGCGCCAGCAGCCAGGCTCCTGGGACAGGGAGTAGTTACGAGCAGTACTTC,CASSQAPGTGSSYEQYF
NA,NA,TRBJ2-7,TRBV7-9,TGTGCCAGCAGCTTAGCGCAAGGAGGGTCTACGGAGCAGTACTTC,CASSLAQGGSTEQYF
NA,NA,TRBJ1-1,TRBV5-4,TGTGCCAGCAGCTCCAACCGGGTGACCGGGAGGAACACTGAAGCTTTCTTT,CASSSNRVTGRNTEAFF
NA,TRBD1,TRBJ1-3,TRBV19,TGTGCCAGTAGTACCCGACAGGGGCTCTCTGGAAACACCATATATTTT,CASSTRQGLSGNTIYF
once,NA,TRBJ2-3,TRBV7-9,TGTGCCAGCAGCTTGCAGCCCGGGGGTCCAGATACGCAGTATTTT,CASSLQPGGPDTQYF
NA,TRBD2,TRBJ2-5,TRBV7-2,TGTGCCAGCAGCTTAGCTTGGACTAGCGGGGGACAAGAGACCCAGTACTTC,CASSLAWTSGGQETQYF
NA,TRBD2,TRBJ2-5,TRBV24-1,TGTGCCACCAGTGACCCCGTGCAAGCGGGGGGGTACGAGACCCAGTACTTC,CATSDPVQAGGYETQYF
NA,TRBD2,TRBJ2-5,TRBV6-1,TGTGCCAGCAGTGAACCTAGCGGGGGGGCGTCAGAGACCCAGTACTTC,CASSEPSGGASETQYF
NA,TRBD1,TRBJ1-1,TRBV14,TGTGCCAGCAGCCAATCAGGGGGCGCGTCTGAAGCTTTCTTT,CASSQSGGASEAFF
NA,TRBD2,TRBJ2-1,TRBV14,TGTGCCAGCAGTCGGGAGGCCTATGAGCAGTTCTTC,CASSREAYEQFF
NA,NA,TRBJ2-7,TRBV11-2,TGTGCCAGCAGCCCTGGACTAACCTACGAGCAGTACTTC,CASSPGLTYEQYF
NA,NA,TRBJ2-7,TRBV19,TGTGCCAGTAGCCCGGCGGCTTCTTTCTACGAGCAGTACTTC,CASSPAASFYEQYF
NA,TRBD2,TRBJ2-7,TRBV3-1/TRBV3-2,TGTGCCAGCAGCCCCCGGGATAGCGGGGGCCCTCCCCCCGGGCGCCGGCACGAGCAGTACTTC,CASSPRDSGGPPPGRRHEQYF
NA,NA,TRBJ1-1,TRBV5-6,TGTGCCAGCAGCTTAACAGGGCGGTCGAACACTGAAGCTTTCTTT,CASSLTGRSNTEAFF
NA,NA,TRBJ1-2,TRBV5-6,TGTGCCAGCAGCTTGGTATGGGGGCTAGGCTATGGCTACACCTTC,CASSLVWGLGYGYTF
NA,TRBD1,TRBJ1-1,TRBV10-1,TGCGCCAGCAAGGTCCGGACAGGGGCCCCACCCCCGCCTTTCTTT,CASKVRTGAPPPPFF
NA,NA,TRBJ1-1,TRBV28,TGTGCCACCCTACGGAGCGAAGCTTTCTTT,CATLRSEAFF
NA,TRBD1,TRBJ1-6,TRBV7-2,TGTGCCAGCAGTCCAGGGGGCGGGAATTCACCCCTCCACTTT,CASSPGGGNSPLHF
NA,NA,TRBJ2-1,TRBV3-1/TRBV3-2,TGTGCCAGCAGCCAAGCGGGGGTCGGTGAGCAGTTCTTC,CASSQAGVGEQFF
few,TRBD1,TRBJ2-1,TRBV9,TGTGCCAGCAGCGTGGGTGGTGGGGGACAGGGGTTTAATGAGCAGTTCTTC,CASSVGGGGQGFNEQFF
NA,TRBD1,TRBJ1-1,TRBV10-3,TGTGCCATCAGAAAGACAGGGATGCCTGAAGCTTTCTTT,CAIRKTGMPEAFF
NA,TRBD2,TRBJ2-1,TRBV3-1/TRBV3-2,TGTGCCAGCAGCCAACCAGCGGGAAATGAGCAGTTCTTC,CASSQPAGNEQFF
few,TRBD2,TRBJ2-7,TRBV28,TGTGCCAGCAGTCCACCTCTAGCGGGGGGGCGCGAGCAGTACTTC,CASSPPLAGGREQYF
NA,TRBD1,TRBJ2-1,TRBV2,TGTGCCAGCAGTGCACGAACGGGACAGGGTTCGATCTTC,CASSARTGQGSIF
NA,NA,TRBJ1-6,TRBV24-1,TGTGCCACCAGTGAGGGCCTGGGCCCCCTCCACTTT,CATSEGLGPLHF
NA,TRBD2,TRBJ2-3,TRBV5-8,TGTGCCAGCAGTAAGGGACTAGCGGCAGATACGCAGTATTTT,CASSKGLAADTQYF
NA,TRBD1,TRBJ1-1,TRBV15,TGTGCCACCAGCAGAGATCAGGGGGGAGTTTCTGAAGCTTTCTTT,CATSRDQGGVSEAFF
once,NA,TRBJ1-2,TRBV30,TGTGCCTGGAGTCCAACTACAATCAGGGGAAACTATGGCTACACCTTC,CAWSPTTIRGNYGYTF
NA,TRBD1,TRBJ1-2,TRBV6-5,TGTGCCAGCAGTTACGTGGGACAGGGGGGAAGCTATGGCTACACCTTC,CASSYVGQGGSYGYTF
NA,NA,TRBJ2-2,TRBV9,TGTGCCAGCAGCCCATCCCGTGCGGGGTTGAGTACCGGGGAGCTGTTTTTT,CASSPSRAGLSTGELFF
NA,NA,TRBJ1-1,TRBV29-1,TGCAGCGTTGAAGACCCGGGAGGTGCCACTGAAGCTTTCTTT,CSVEDPGGATEAFF
NA,TRBD2,TRBJ2-7,TRBV7-2,TGTGCCAGCAGCTTAGCCGGGACTAGTCCCGAGCAGTACTTC,CASSLAGTSPEQYF
few,TRBD2,TRBJ2-5,TRBV4-3,TGCGCCAGCAGCCAAGATTTTGCCAGCGGGAGCCGGCGGGAGACCCAGTACTTC,CASSQDFASGSRRETQYF
NA,NA,TRBJ1-2,TRBV10-3,TGTGCCATCAGTGAGGGGAACAGGGCAAGTTATGGCTACACCTTC,CAISEGNRASYGYTF
NA,NA,TRBJ1-2,TRBV28,TGTGCCAGCAGTTCCATCCTCCGGGGGGGCTACACCTTC,CASSSILRGGYTF
NA,TRBD1,TRBJ2-3,TRBV9,TGTGCCAGCAGCTCCCAGTTCCCGGGACAGGGAGGGCGCACAGATACGCAGTATTTT,CASSSQFPGQGGRTDTQYF
NA,NA,TRBJ1-2,TRBV28,TGTGCCGCAGGCGGGGGGCCTTACTATGGCTACACCTTC,CAAGGGPYYGYTF
NA,NA,TRBJ2-5,TRBV30,TGTGCCGCGGGTAGCGGCGCGACAAAAGAGACCCAGTACTTC,CAAGSGATKETQYF
NA,NA,TRBJ2-7,TRBV9,TGTGCCAGCAGCGCCTCGGGTCGGGGCGAGCAGTACTTC,CASSASGRGEQYF
NA,TRBD2,TRBJ2-5,TRBV4-2,TGTGCCAGCAGCCAAGCGGAGCGGGGGGCCGGGGAGACCCAGTACTTC,CASSQAERGAGETQYF
once,NA,TRBJ2-2,TRBV7-9,TGTGCCAGCACCAAAACCGGGGAGTTGGGCGGGGAGCTGTTTTTT,CASTKTGELGGELFF
few,NA,TRBJ2-2,TRBV2,TGTGCCAGCACCCGAACAGCGAACACCGGGGAGCTGTTTTTT,CASTRTANTGELFF
NA,TRBD1,TRBJ2-7,TRBV19,TGTGCCAGTAGCTGGACAGGGGGCCCCTACGAGCAGTACTTC,CASSWTGGPYEQYF
NA,TRBD1,TRBJ2-2,TRBV6-5,TGTGCCAGCAGCTTGACAGGGGCGAACACCGGGGAGCTGTTTTTT,CASSLTGANTGELFF
NA,NA,TRBJ2-3,TRBV7-9,TGTGCCAGCAGCTTAAGCGGTCTAGCCTCCAATACGCAGTATTTT,CASSLSGLASNTQYF
NA,NA,TRBJ1-1,TRBV6-1,TGTGCCAGCAGTTTTGTGGGCAGGGAAACTGAAGCTTTCTTT,CASSFVGRETEAFF